Below, one T cell receptor beta chain is given with its context. Produced via immunoSEQ multiplex PCR; TCRdb's table is partial and in-frame only. The sample contains around 130,000 clones, 70% to 90% of which appear only once. Patients in the study, people with chemo-refractory metastatic non-small-cell lung cancer, received focal radiation plus ipilimumab CTLA-4 blockade. J gave up 4 bases and V 0 bases, and 11 bases lay outside the gene matches. CDR3 length: 17 amino acids. Germline V gene data show CDR1 as MNHEY and CDR2 as SMNVEV (reference sequence). This specimen comes from a study of radiotherapy plus CTLA-4 blockade in lung cancer.

The TCR was taken from a human donor with non-small cell lung cancer that progressed on radiotherapy plus ipilimumab. The sequencing used peripheral blood, collected from a patient treated with radiotherapy plus ipilimumab. This sequence joins TRBV27 and TRBJ1-2, with TRBD1 matching over 7 bases. CDR3 sequence (DNA): TGTGCCAGCAGTTTATCTAGTGCAGGGGGGCTCAGCTATGGCTACACCTTC. Residues: CASSLSSAGGLSYGYTF.